Given below is one TCR beta chain in context. This sample is part of a study of blood T cell repertoires in COVID-19. As for the study in general: COVID-19 samples from acute and convalescent phases originated in the United States, Italy and Spain. PBMCs, B-cell-depleted T cells, or T cells provided the cDNA or gDNA that made up the material.

As originally analysed: By means of reference gene primer amplification, nucleated cell counts were estimated. Only in-frame clones appear in the TCRdb table, and some are missing; sequencing was by immunoSEQ multiplex PCR. V, J and clone size were drawn from that table, and D and trimming were deduced from the DNA. This table has some 190,000 clones, about 84% appearing once. This CDR3 region has 14 residues. Germline V gives CDR1 KGHSH, CDR2 LQKENI. The V end lost 3 bases, the J end lost 0 bases, and 6 bases lay between the germline ends. Enrollment of patients from Seattle took place during active infection, with longitudinal follow-up.

The J gene is TRBJ1-5, the V gene TRBV18; D is unresolved. The clonotype originates from a woman older than 75 with COVID-19, enrolled during active disease. Sample: peripheral blood. CDR3 nucleotide sequence: TGTGCCAGCTCACCCGGTCTTAGCAATCAGCCCCAGCATTTT. It translates to CASSPGLSNQPQHF.